Following are 4 T cell receptor beta chains from one sample sequenced in a study of patients and donors after allogeneic stem cell transplantation (dated by TCRdb to 2018 to 2021). Preparation of the library involved RT-PCR. The data were produced on a NextSeq 550. The public reads were quality trimmed at Q25 with fastp and then assembled into clones with MiXCR by TCRdb, keeping productive beta chains. All rows with the same CDR3 protein become a single entry with the most common DNA and genes. This sample gives around 200,000 distinct CDR3 sequences in total; about 37% of them show up just once. The ten largest clones represent about 9.9% of the sample. The specimen sequenced was blood, either unsorted or a sorted T cell fraction (not recorded which). The receptors were gathered from a human donor who was either an allogeneic HSCT recipient or a stem cell or donor lymphocyte infusion donor (not recorded which). It is not recorded whose cells these are; they may come from a transplant donor.

The rearrangement joins TRBV27 to TRBJ1-2; no clear D gene. CDR1 MNHEY and CDR2 SMNVEV come from the germline V gene (reference sequence). With 2 bases removed from V and 5 bases from J, the gap between germline ends came to 15 bases. This CDR3 has 15 amino acids. Written as DNA, the CDR3 is TGTGCCAGCAGTTTAGTCCCCCTGGCATGGTATGGCTACACCTTC. It specifies CASSLVPLAWYGYTF.

This clonotype was seen at least ten times. V and J are TRBV7-2 and TRBJ1-2; D gene ambiguous. Germline V gives CDR1 SGHTA, CDR2 FQGNSA. This CDR3 comprises 13 residues. Trimming removed 1 base from V and 4 bases from J, with 7 bases in between. CDR3 in DNA: TGTGCCAGCAGCTTAGATAGGCTCTATGGCTACACCTTC. Translated, it gives CASSLDRLYGYTF.

This clonotype was seen a few times. J is TRBJ2-2 and V is TRBV12-3 or TRBV12-4; D perhaps matches TRBD2 (5 bases). The V end was cut by 6 bases, the J end by 0 bases, with 14 bases between. The CDR3 is made up of 16 amino acids. CDR3 in DNA: TGTGCCAGCAGAAAAAATGGGAGCCCGAACACCGGGGAGCTGTTTTTT. It encodes CASRKNGSPNTGELFF.

The chain carries TRBV10-3 and TRBJ2-7, with D perhaps being TRBD1 or TRBD2 (5 bases each). The V gene lost 3 bases and the J gene lost 2 bases, with 14 bases spanning the gap. The CDR3 extends over 15 amino acids. Germline V gene lookup returns CDR1 ENHRY and CDR2 SYGVKD. Written as DNA, the CDR3 is TGTGCCATCAGTGACCTCGTTGAGGGGCCCTACGAGCAGTACTTC. Protein sequence: CAISDLVEGPYEQYF.